The rows below give T cell receptor beta chains drawn from one sample of a study of HIV-infected children after antiretroviral therapy interruption. TCRdb re-called the 3' RACE reads through MiXCR, storing one row per CDR3 protein. The sample includes around 47,000 distinct CDR3 sequences, 4.3% of them seen just once. Sequenced here: CD45RA+ CD4+ T cells from PBMCs, pooled from several time points, sampled from a donor given antiretroviral therapy, either interrupted or continuous. The source is a pool of human donors with HIV. The CDR3 runs from the conserved cysteine through the conserved F or W. D genes are given only for firm matches. Some rows mark clone size as missing; the rest say once, few, many or name a class of expanded clone.

TRBJ2-1 NA TRBV10-2 15 TRBD2 CASSRAGGPINEQFF TGCGCCAGCAGTCGGGCGGGGGGGCCTATCAATGAGCAGTTCTTC
TRBJ2-1 few TRBV2 15 NA CASSEDRPSYNEQFF TGTGCCAGCAGTGAAGACAGGCCATCCTACAATGAGCAGTTCTTC
TRBJ1-1 many TRBV2 13 NA CASHRQPNTEAFF TGTGCCAGCCATCGACAGCCGAACACTGAAGCTTTCTTT
TRBJ1-2 many TRBV6-1 15 NA CASSEARPPFYGYTF TGTGCCAGCAGTGAAGCGCGTCCTCCCTTTTATGGCTACACCTTC
TRBJ2-7 NA TRBV23-1 17 TRBD2 CASRPPSGTNPSYEQYF TGCGCCAGCAGACCACCTAGCGGCACCAACCCCTCCTACGAGCAGTACTTC
TRBJ1-5 many TRBV6-9 16 NA CASSYFGRNSNQPQHF TGTGCCAGCAGTTATTTCGGCAGAAATAGCAATCAGCCCCAGCATTTT
TRBJ1-2 few TRBV19 13 NA CASSIGANYGYTF TGTGCCAGTAGTATAGGAGCTAACTATGGCTACACCTTC
TRBJ2-3 many TRBV6-2/TRBV6-3 11 NA CASITVDTQYF TGTGCCAGTATAACCGTAGATACGCAGTATTTT
TRBJ2-5 many TRBV29-1 14 NA CSVEVGKGLKTQYF TGCAGCGTTGAAGTGGGGAAGGGTTTGAAGACCCAGTACTTC
TRBJ1-2 many TRBV30 14 NA CAWSVLRTLGGYTF TGTGCCTGGAGTGTACTTCGGACGTTAGGTGGCTACACCTTC
TRBJ2-2 many TRBV3-1 14 NA CASSQDHNTGELFF TGTGCCAGCAGCCAAGACCACAACACCGGGGAGCTGTTTTTT
TRBJ2-5 NA TRBV6-1 17 NA CASSYSGAGSGIETQYF TGTGCCAGCAGTTACTCGGGGGCAGGGTCGGGTATAGAGACCCAGTACTTC
TRBJ1-5 many TRBV7-9 16 NA CASSLAFGGRDQPQHF TGTGCCAGCAGCTTAGCGTTCGGGGGCAGGGATCAGCCCCAGCATTTT
TRBJ2-5 many TRBV12-5 12 NA CASRVPGETQYF TGTGCTAGCAGGGTCCCCGGAGAGACCCAGTACTTC